This TCR beta chain stems from a study of glioma-infiltrating T cells after dendritic cell vaccination. Isocitrate dehydrogenase mutation was absent in all glioblastoma patients. Germline CDR1 MNHNY, CDR2 SVGAGI (reference sequence). This CDR3 is 12 amino acids long. Between the trimmed V and J ends, which lost 1 base and 4 bases, there was a span of 4 bases. TCRB CDR3 was amplified from 2 ug genomic DNA or less. Amplification used 60 V beta primers and 13 J beta primers. The table came from immunoSEQ multiplex PCR; TCRdb's copy has only in-frame clones and leaves some out. The sample has about 96,000 clones, 75% to 85% seen once.

The origin of this receptor is a human donor with glioblastoma. This chain joins TRBV6-6 and TRBJ1-1; D call uncertain. This specimen consisted of blood, obtained before dendritic cell vaccination. CDR3 protein: CASSYLATEAFF. DNA for the CDR3: TGTGCCAGCAGTTACTTGGCCACTGAAGCTTTCTTT.